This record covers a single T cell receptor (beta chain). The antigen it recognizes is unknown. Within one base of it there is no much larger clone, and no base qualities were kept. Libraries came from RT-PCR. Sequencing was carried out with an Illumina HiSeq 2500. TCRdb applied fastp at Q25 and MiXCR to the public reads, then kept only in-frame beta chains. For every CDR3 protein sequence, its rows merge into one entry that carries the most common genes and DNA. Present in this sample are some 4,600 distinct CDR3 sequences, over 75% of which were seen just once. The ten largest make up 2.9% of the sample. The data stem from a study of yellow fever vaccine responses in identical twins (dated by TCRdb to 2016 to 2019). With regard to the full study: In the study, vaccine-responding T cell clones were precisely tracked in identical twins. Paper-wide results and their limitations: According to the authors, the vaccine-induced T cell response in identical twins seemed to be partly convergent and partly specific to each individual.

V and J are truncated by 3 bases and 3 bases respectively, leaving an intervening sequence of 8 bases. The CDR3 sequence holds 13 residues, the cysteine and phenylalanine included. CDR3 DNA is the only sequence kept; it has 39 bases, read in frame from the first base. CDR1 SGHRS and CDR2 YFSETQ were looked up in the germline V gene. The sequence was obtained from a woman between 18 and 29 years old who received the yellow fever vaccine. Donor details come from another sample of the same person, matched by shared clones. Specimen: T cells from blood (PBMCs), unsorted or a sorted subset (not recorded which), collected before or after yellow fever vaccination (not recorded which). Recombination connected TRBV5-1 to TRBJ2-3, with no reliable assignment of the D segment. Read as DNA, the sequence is TGCGCCAGCAGCTATGACACGACAGATACGCAGTATTTT. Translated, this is CASSYDTTDTQYF.